The clone carrying this T cell receptor (beta chain) has just a few counts. Gene names are the mouse ones. The read ends 4 residues before the CDR3 terminus; that terminus is restored from the germline J gene. Cutaneous lymph node cells were pooled, and they were sorted using CD4, CD8alpha, NKG2D, NKG2ACE and other markers. CDR1 and CDR2 (germline): FNHDT, SITEND (reference sequence). CDR3 length: 11 residues. This specimen belongs to a study of CD8+ T cells in alopecia areata. Investigators isolated RNA and reverse transcribed it into cDNA to act as the sequencing template. Libraries were prepared by immunoSEQ multiplex PCR; TCRdb keeps only in-frame clonotypes and omits some of them. The sample includes over 250,000 clones, none of them occurring once.

The sequencing sample was made of CD4+ T cells sorted from a lymph node. The genes are TRBV19 and TRBJ1-1; no clear D gene. The receptor's source is a C3H/HeJ mouse with alopecia areata. MHC haplotype of the strain: H2-k. The CDR3 reads CASSPRGEVFF. The DNA read from the CDR3 is TGTGCCAGCAGTCCGAGAGGA.